The entry below gives a single TCR beta chain sequence along with its context. TCRdb re-analysed the PCR reads in MiXCR, keeping a single row per CDR3 protein. The sample shows approximately 680,000 distinct CDR3 sequences, 25% of them seen only once. This record comes from a study of molecular identifiers for immune sequencing clone quantification. The ends were cut back, 5 bases at V and 7 bases at J, with 12 bases in the middle. This CDR3 region has 13 residues. Germline loops: CDR1 SEHNR, CDR2 FQNEAQ (reference sequence). This chain joins TRBV7-9 and TRBJ2-1, with D possibly matching TRBD2 (6 bases). The material sequenced was naive CD8+ T cells from blood, with Jurkat cell RNA spiked in. Indicated subset: FACS-sorted CD8+CD4-CCR7+CD45RA+ naive T cells. This receptor was identified in a human donor in good health. Some libraries in this study had Jurkat cell RNA spiked in. CDR3 coding DNA: TGTGCCAGCAGCGGGCGGGGTTCTAATGAGCAGTTCTTC. Amino acids: CASSGRGSNEQFF.